Detailed here is one T cell receptor (beta chain). Trimming removed 2 bases from V and 2 bases from J, with 7 bases in between. Germline CDR1 GTSNPN, CDR2 SVGIG (reference sequence). This CDR3 spans 13 amino acids. Libraries were prepared by immunoSEQ multiplex PCR; TCRdb keeps only in-frame clonotypes and omits some of them. The sample has about 44,000 clones; under 95% are singletons. This entry comes from a study of T cell changes during pregnancy in multiple sclerosis. The sample here was CD4+ T cells from peripheral blood mononuclear cells, taken in the third trimester of pregnancy. The TCR comes from a female donor with multiple sclerosis, enrolled in a pregnancy study. The chain combines TRBV30 with TRBJ2-1; D perhaps matches TRBD2 (5 bases). The CDR3 region is CAWSPGTYNEQFF. The CDR3 region has the DNA TGTGCCTGGAGTCCGGGAACCTACAATGAGCAGTTCTTC.